Presented here are 17 T cell receptor beta chains from one specimen sequenced in a study of T-cell memory formation after mild COVID-19. TCRdb called the 5' RACE reads again in MiXCR, with one record for every CDR3 protein. The profile covers 580,000 or so distinct CDR3 sequences, with roughly a sixth appearing a single time and about 7.5% taken by the ten largest. Specimen: PBMCs or a T cell subset sorted from them (not recorded which). The source is an adult woman who had mild COVID-19 (a few samples of this study predate the infection). Cell type and time point are not known.

This clonotype has only a few counts. V and J are TRBV12-3 or TRBV12-4 and TRBJ1-4; D remains ambiguous. The CDR3 extends over 14 amino acids. V was pared by 6 bases and J by 4 bases, with 12 bases between. CDR3 in DNA: TGTGCCAGCAGGGCCAAGAACCTTAATGAAAAACTGTTTTTT. This gives the protein CASRAKNLNEKLFF.

V is TRBV7-2 and J is TRBJ2-2, with D hard to call. This CDR3 has 14 residues. Germline CDR1 and CDR2: SGHTA and FQGNSA. V was pared by 2 bases and J by 7 bases, with 11 bases between. Here the CDR3 DNA reads TGTGCCAGCAGCTTACTTCGGAGCCACGGGGAGCTGTTTTTT. As protein: CASSLLRSHGELFF.

This sequence joins TRBV28 and TRBJ1-2; TRBD1 might be the D (5 bases). Germline V gives CDR1 MDHEN, CDR2 SYDVKM. V shed 5 bases and J shed 8 bases, with 12 bases lying between them. The CDR3 loop spans 12 amino acids. This CDR3 reads CASSAGTSGYTF. The CDR3, as DNA: TGTGCCAGCAGTGCCGGGACTTCGGGCTACACCTTC.

This sequence joins TRBV12-3 or TRBV12-4 and TRBJ1-3; 7 bases map to TRBD1. CDR3 length equals 14 residues. V was pared by 6 bases and J by 4 bases, with 6 bases of the junction left unmatched. The CDR3 nucleotides read TGTGCCAGCAGCCCGACAGGGATCGGAAACACCATATATTTT. The encoded protein is CASSPTGIGNTIYF.

This clonotype was detected only a few times. The chain employs TRBV27 and TRBJ2-2; TRBD1 might be the D (5 bases). The germline gives CDR1 MNHEY, CDR2 SMNVEV (reference sequence). The V end was cut by 5 bases, the J end by 7 bases, with 8 bases between. There are 12 residues in the CDR3. Written as DNA, the CDR3 is TGTGCCAGCAGTCCGGACAACGGGGAGCTGTTTTTT. Protein product: CASSPDNGELFF.

The V and J genes are TRBV5-5 and TRBJ1-1; tentatively, D is TRBD1 (5 bases). Trimming pared 5 bases from V and 3 bases from J, leaving 17 bases between. Germline V gives CDR1 SGHKS, CDR2 YYEKEE (reference sequence). The CDR3 extends over 15 amino acids. The CDR3 sequence is CASRSEGRVHTEAFF. DNA of the CDR3: TGTGCCAGCAGATCGGAGGGCAGGGTGCACACTGAAGCTTTCTTT.

In its sample, this clonotype was seen a few times. The chain recombines TRBV7-3 with TRBJ2-1; TRBD1 or TRBD2 may be the D gene (5 bases each). V lost 5 bases and J 4 bases, leaving 12 bases between the germline ends. This CDR3 spans 14 amino acids. CDR1 SGHTA and CDR2 FQGTGA come from the germline V gene. The CDR3 is CASSKPGPYNEQFF. The DNA for the CDR3 is TGTGCCAGCAGCAAACCGGGACCGTACAATGAGCAGTTCTTC.

This clonotype came up a few times. The chain joins TRBV7-3 to TRBJ2-1, with 8 nucleotides matching TRBD2. From germline, CDR1 is SGHTA and CDR2 FQGTGA. V lost 5 bases to trimming and J lost 5 bases; unmatched junction nucleotides: 11. The CDR3 length is 16 residues. The CDR3 nucleotides are TGTGCCAGCAGCCTAGCAATCAGGCGGGGGGACAATGAGCAGTTCTTC. Amino acids: CASSLAIRRGDNEQFF.

The gene calls are TRBV2 and TRBJ2-7; D call uncertain. The V gene lost 3 bases and the J gene lost 2 bases, with 17 bases spanning the gap. CDR3 length equals 16 residues. Germline V gene sequence: CDR1 SNHLY, CDR2 FYNNEI. CDR3 in DNA: TGTGCCAGCAGTGATATGGCCGACATAGAGACCTACGAGCAGTACTTC. Translation gives CASSDMADIETYEQYF.

This clonotype was recorded at least ten times. CDR3 sequence reads: CASSLVGTRAKNIQYF. In DNA form, the CDR3 reads TGCGCCAGCAGCTTGGTGGGGACGCGAGCCAAAAACATTCAGTACTTC. The chain links TRBV5-1 to TRBJ2-4, with D possibly being TRBD1 or TRBD2 (5 bases each). CDR3 size: 16 residues. Germline lookup yields CDR1 SGHRS and CDR2 YFSETQ. V lost 0 bases and J 0 bases, leaving 10 bases between the germline ends.

Only a few counts were recorded for this clonotype. V usage is TRBV12-3 or TRBV12-4 and J usage is TRBJ1-1; D remains ambiguous. This CDR3 spans 15 amino acids. Trimming cost V 1 base and J 4 bases, with 13 bases left between them. The CDR3 loop is CASSLGPTGITEAFF. The CDR3 nucleotides read TGTGCCAGCAGTTTAGGCCCCACGGGGATCACTGAAGCTTTCTTT.

This clonotype was recorded only once. This sequence joins TRBV7-9 and TRBJ2-2; TRBD2 matches 8 bases. Per germline, CDR1 SEHNR and CDR2 FQNEAQ (reference sequence). The trim removed 2 bases at V and 2 bases at J, leaving 4 bases unmatched. CDR3 length equals 16 residues. The CDR3 region has the DNA TGTGCCAGCAGCTTACGGGCGGGGGGAAACACCGGGGAGCTGTTTTTT. This sequence encodes CASSLRAGGNTGELFF.

V is TRBV5-1 and J is TRBJ1-6; D gene uncertain. Trimming stripped 2 bases from V and 7 bases from J, with 13 bases between. Germline CDR1 is SGHRS and CDR2 is YFSETQ. The CDR3 spans 15 residues. This CDR3 is CASSFDTLENSPLHF. CDR3 DNA: TGCGCCAGCAGCTTTGACACCTTAGAGAATTCACCCCTCCACTTT.

The chain is built from TRBV25-1 and TRBJ2-5; D remains unclear. From germline, CDR1 is MGHDK and CDR2 SYGVNS. The length of the CDR3 is 14 residues. V dropped 4 bases and J dropped 3 bases, with 12 bases sitting between them. The CDR3 region is CASSAPTIEETQYF. CDR3 sequence (DNA): TGTGCCAGCAGTGCACCGACGATCGAAGAGACCCAGTACTTC.

This clonotype was counted only a few times. The chain employs TRBV12-3 or TRBV12-4 and TRBJ2-5, with D maybe TRBD1 (8 bases). The V gene lost 2 bases and the J gene lost 4 bases, with 11 bases spanning the gap. CDR3 size: 14 residues. DNA for the CDR3: TGTGCCAGCAGTTTAACAGGGGGGGGAGAGACCCAGTACTTC. It yields the protein CASSLTGGGETQYF.

This clonotype has more than one count but fewer than ten. The rearrangement links TRBV29-1 to TRBJ2-2, with TRBD1 matching over 11 bases. This CDR3 is 16 amino acids long. From germline, CDR1 is SQVTM and CDR2 ANQGSEA. J gave up 6 bases and V 3 bases, and 9 bases lay outside the gene matches. The CDR3 reads CSVDPTGTGGAGELFF. The CDR3 DNA reads TGCAGCGTTGATCCAACCGGGACAGGGGGGGCCGGGGAGCTGTTTTTT.

V is TRBV12-3 or TRBV12-4 and J is TRBJ2-7; no definite D call. Trimming pared 3 bases from V and 0 bases from J, leaving 9 bases between. CDR3 size: 14 residues. The CDR3 region is CASSFQDGSYEQYF. The CDR3 coding sequence is TGTGCCAGCAGTTTCCAGGACGGCTCCTACGAGCAGTACTTC.